These 29 T cell receptor beta chains came from one sample sequenced in a study of T cell responses to AZD1222 COVID-19 vaccine. Here immunoSEQ multiplex PCR was the method, and the copy in TCRdb shows in-frame clones only, minus some. This sample has about 150,000 clones, with about 92% found just once. The sample consisted of peripheral blood, taken on day 0 of AZD1222 vaccination. Receptors originate from an adult in good health.

The gene calls are TRBV6-5 and TRBJ2-5; D is undetermined. V lost 0 bases and J 2 bases, leaving 7 bases between the germline ends. Germline CDR1 MNHEY, CDR2 SVGAGI. CDR3 length: 14 residues. The CDR3, as DNA: TGTGCCAGCAGTTACTCGGTTGCTCAAGAGACCCAGTACTTC. The encoded protein is CASSYSVAQETQYF.

The chain recombines TRBV9 with TRBJ2-3; TRBD2 agrees at 8 bases. The CDR3 runs 13 residues. The trim removed 5 bases at V and 3 bases at J, leaving 2 bases unmatched. Germline assignment: CDR1 SGDLS and CDR2 YYNGEE. The chain's CDR3 is CASSRLATDTQYF. CDR3 sequence (DNA): TGTGCCAGCAGTCGACTAGCGACAGATACGCAGTATTTT.

The chain has TRBV18 and TRBJ1-3; TRBD1 matches at 8 bases. The germline CDR1 and CDR2 sequences are KGHSH and LQKENI. The CDR3 length is 20 residues. Unmatched junction bases numbered 16, after V lost 3 bases and J lost 0 bases. The CDR3 DNA reads TGTGCCAGCTCACCCCGAGCCGGGACAGGCTGGATAAGCTCTGGAAACACCATATATTTT. The encoded protein is CASSPRAGTGWISSGNTIYF. Full variable domain (missing parts from reference TRBV18 and TRBJ1-3): NAGVMQNPRHLVRRRGQEARLRCSPMKGHSHVYWYRQLPEEGLKFMVYLQKENIIDESGMPKERFSAEFPKEGPSILRIQQVVRGDSAAYFCASSPRAGTGWISSGNTIYFGEGSWLTVV.

In this sample, this clone turned up once. The rearrangement links TRBV19 to TRBJ1-4, with D uncertain. Germline V lookup: CDR1 LNHDA, CDR2 SQIVND (reference sequence). Between the trimmed V and J ends, which lost 6 bases and 8 bases, there was a span of 13 bases. The CDR3 loop spans 13 amino acids. CDR3 region: CASRMGVWEKLFF. The CDR3 DNA reads TGTGCCAGTAGGATGGGAGTATGGGAAAAACTGTTTTTT.

The V and J genes are TRBV3-1 (or the pseudogene TRBV3-2) and TRBJ2-7, with D possibly being TRBD1 or TRBD2 (6 bases each). The CDR3 is 12 amino acids. Trimming left V 8 bases short and J 4 bases short, with 12 bases between. CDR1 LGHDT and CDR2 YNNKEL come from the germline V gene (reference sequence). For the CDR3, the DNA is TGTGCCAGCGAAAAAGGGGGGTACGAGCAGTACTTC. It is translated as CASEKGGYEQYF.

The chain is built from TRBV5-1 and TRBJ2-7, with TRBD2 matching over 9 bases. CDR3 length equals 15 residues. Germline V CDR1 and CDR2: SGHRS, YFSETQ. V lost 3 bases and J lost 1; bases outside the gene matches: 5. The CDR3 protein is CASSSSGGRSYEQYF. CDR3 nucleotides: TGCGCCAGCAGCTCCAGCGGGGGGCGATCCTACGAGCAGTACTTC. Looking up the rest from reference TRBV5-1 and TRBJ2-7 gives the full variable domain: KAGVTQTPRYLIKTRGQQVTLSCSPISGHRSVSWYQQTPGQGLQFLFEYFSETQRNKGNFPGRFSGRQFSNSRSEMNVSTLELGDSALYLCASSSSGGRSYEQYFGPGTRLTVT.

V gene TRBV19 combines with J gene TRBJ1-5, with 8 positions matching TRBD1. The CDR3 contains 15 residues. V shed 10 bases, J shed 0 bases, and the junction held 8 bases outside the gene matches. The germline V gene has CDR1 LNHDA and CDR2 SQIVND (reference sequence). The CDR3: CATGTGSFSNQPQHF. Here the CDR3 DNA reads TGTGCCACAGGGACAGGCTCTTTTAGCAATCAGCCCCAGCATTTT.

This clone occurred once. The J gene is TRBJ2-1, the V gene TRBV5-4; D unclear. Looked up from germline, CDR1 is SGHNT and CDR2 is YYREEE (reference sequence). V lost 4 bases and J 4 bases, leaving 12 bases between the germline ends. CDR3 size: 14 residues. In nucleotides, the CDR3 is TGTGCCAGCAGCCCCGTGGGATCGTACAATGAGCAGTTCTTC. Translation gives CASSPVGSYNEQFF.

The rearrangement joins TRBV7-2 to TRBJ2-7; 8 nucleotides line up with TRBD1. Trimming cost V 1 base and J 2 bases; bases outside gene matches: 7. Per germline, CDR1 SGHTA and CDR2 FQGNSA. This CDR3 has 16 amino acids. CDR3 DNA sequence: TGTGCCAGCAGCTTAGGGTTGCAGGGGGCTACCTACGAGCAGTACTTC. Amino acids: CASSLGLQGATYEQYF.

This clone is a singleton in its sample. The chain links TRBV10-1 to TRBJ1-5; D is ambiguous. V was trimmed by 9 bases and J by 3 bases, leaving 12 bases between them. Germline V CDR1 and CDR2: WNHNN, SYGVQD (reference sequence). The CDR3 extends over 13 amino acids. CDR3 loop: CARRMGFNQPQHF. The DNA for the CDR3 is TGCGCCAGAAGAATGGGGTTCAATCAGCCCCAGCATTTT.

The CDR3 DNA is TGCGCCAGCAGCCAAGATCCTAGCGGGGGGGCCGGGGAGCTGTTTTTT. Translating gives CASSQDPSGGAGELFF. The rearrangement joins TRBV4-3 to TRBJ2-2; 12 nucleotides align to TRBD2. V was pared by 0 bases and J by 6 bases, with 2 bases of the junction left unmatched. Looked up from germline, CDR1 is LGHNA and CDR2 is YSLEER. The CDR3 covers 16 residues.

The rearrangement joins TRBV7-2 to TRBJ2-2, with D perhaps matching TRBD2 (5 bases). Trimming cost V 2 bases and J 4 bases, with 14 bases left between them. Germline V gene data show CDR1 as SGHTA and CDR2 as FQGNSA. The CDR3 is 16 amino acids. The CDR3 reads CASSLNRGNPTGELFF. In nucleotides, the CDR3 is TGTGCCAGCAGCTTAAACCGAGGGAACCCCACCGGGGAGCTGTTTTTT.

The chain has TRBV4-1 and TRBJ2-7; possibly TRBD2 for D (6 bases). The ends were cut back, 4 bases at V and 1 base at J, with 14 bases in the middle. CDR1 and CDR2 (germline): MGHRA, YSYEKL. This CDR3 is built from 15 residues. CDR3 in amino acids: CASSPGGLRSYEQYF. The CDR3 coding sequence is TGCGCCAGCAGCCCCGGGGGACTTCGATCCTACGAGCAGTACTTC.

This chain links TRBV2 with TRBJ2-7, with 9 bases aligning to TRBD2. V lost 6 bases to trimming and J lost 6 bases; unmatched junction nucleotides: 15. Per the germline V gene, CDR1 is SNHLY and CDR2 is FYNNEI. CDR3 length equals 16 residues. The CDR3 bases are TGTGCCAGCAGCCTTGACACCGGGACTAGCTCGATCGAGCAGTACTTC. Residues: CASSLDTGTSSIEQYF.

Concerning this clone itself: This sample also contains other DNA sequences that code for the same CDR3. The CDR3 region has the DNA TGCGCCAGCAGGGGGCAGGCTAATGAAAAACTGTTTTTT. Translated, it gives CASRGQANEKLFF. The chain combines TRBV5-1 with TRBJ1-4, with TRBD1 as a possible D gene (5 bases). This CDR3 is 13 amino acids long. The V and J ends lost 5 bases and 3 bases respectively, with 8 bases between them. In germline, CDR1 is SGHRS, CDR2 YFSETQ.

The CDR3 loop reads CASSLVNGRSGNEQFF. CDR3 nucleotide sequence: TGTGCCAGCAGCTTAGTAAACGGGAGAAGTGGTAATGAGCAGTTCTTC. The rearrangement links TRBV7-8 to TRBJ2-1, with D perhaps TRBD2 (6 bases). V dropped 1 base and J dropped 7 bases, with 17 bases sitting between them. The CDR3 runs to 16 residues. CDR1 and CDR2 (germline): SGHVS, FQNEAQ.

The count of this clone is one. The V gene is TRBV3-1 (or the pseudogene TRBV3-2), the J gene TRBJ2-1, with 7 bases identical to TRBD2. V was clipped by 3 bases and J by 6 bases; unmatched bases: 8. CDR1 is LGHDT and CDR2 is YNNKEL in the germline V gene (reference sequence). The CDR3 sequence is 15 residues long. The chain's CDR3 is CASSHVFPSGNEQFF. The CDR3 nucleotides read TGTGCCAGCAGCCATGTATTTCCTAGCGGCAATGAGCAGTTCTTC.

This chain uses TRBV7-6 with TRBJ2-2; 7 bases agree with TRBD1. V was clipped by 5 bases and J by 2 bases; unmatched bases: 11. CDR1 is SGHVS and CDR2 is FNYEAQ in the germline V gene. CDR3 size: 17 residues. Here the CDR3 DNA reads TGTGCCAGCAGCCCATCATACCGGGACAGAAACACCGGGGAGCTGTTTTTT. It codes for CASSPSYRDRNTGELFF.

This clone was found a few times. The chain uses TRBV29-1 and TRBJ2-3; 13 nucleotides align to TRBD2. Germline CDR1 reads SQVTM; CDR2 reads ANQGSEA. V trimming: 6 bases; J trimming: 2 bases; junction bases outside the gene matches: 8. This CDR3 has 16 residues. CDR3 sequence (DNA): TGCAGCGTCGCCGGACTAGCGGGGGCCAACACAGATACGCAGTATTTT. This codes for CSVAGLAGANTDTQYF.

The V and J genes are TRBV11-2 and TRBJ2-2; D unresolved. This CDR3 comprises 13 residues. CDR1 is SGHAT, CDR2 FQNNGV, per germline. Trimming shortened V by 4 bases and J by 4 bases, and 7 bases separated the two germline ends. The CDR3 nucleotides are TGTGCCAGCAGCTACCCCGCCACCGGGGAGCTGTTTTTT. The encoded protein is CASSYPATGELFF.

The chain uses TRBV4-1 and TRBJ2-7, with D tentatively TRBD1 or TRBD2 (6 bases each). The CDR3 loop spans 17 amino acids. Germline CDR1 and CDR2: MGHRA and YSYEKL. Trimming stripped 2 bases from V and 0 bases from J, with 17 bases between. The CDR3 DNA reads as TGCGCCAGCAGCCAACCCGGAGGGGGGCCTAGCTCCTACGAGCAGTACTTC. It yields the protein CASSQPGGGPSSYEQYF.

Comment on this clone: The sample holds other DNA sequences that translate to the same CDR3. J is TRBJ1-3 and V is TRBV4-2; D is unclear. This CDR3 region has 14 residues. Germline-derived CDR1 and CDR2 are LGHNA and YNFKEQ. The V gene lost 1 base and the J gene lost 0 bases, with 4 bases spanning the gap. This CDR3 reads CASSQAGSGNTIYF. CDR3 sequence (DNA): TGTGCCAGCAGCCAAGCCGGCTCTGGAAACACCATATATTTT.

As to this clone: Other DNA sequences within the sample encode an identical CDR3. The chain couples TRBV9 to TRBJ2-3; D uncertain. The CDR3 has 15 amino acids. Trimming took off 0 bases at V and 0 bases at J, with 8 bases between the two ends. Germline V gene data show CDR1 as SGDLS and CDR2 as YYNGEE. CDR3 in amino acids: CASSVDAESTDTQYF. CDR3 DNA: TGTGCCAGCAGCGTAGATGCGGAAAGCACAGATACGCAGTATTTT.

The V and J genes are TRBV7-9 and TRBJ2-1; TRBD2 aligns across 9 bases. The V segment lost 8 bases and the J segment 10 bases; nucleotides outside the gene matches: 9. The CDR3 totals 13 residues. Germline lookup yields CDR1 SEHNR and CDR2 FQNEAQ (reference sequence). CDR3 sequence: CASHLAGRMEQFF. The CDR3 bases are TGTGCCAGCCACCTAGCGGGAAGGATGGAGCAGTTCTTC. Looking up the rest from reference TRBV7-9 and TRBJ2-1 gives the full variable domain: DTGVSQNPRHKITKRGQNVTFRCDPISEHNRLYWYRQTLGQGPEFLTYFQNEAQLEKSRLLSDRFSAERPKGSFSTLEIQRTEQGDSAMYLCASHLAGRMEQFFGPGTRLTVL.

CDR3 region: CASLLESYNSPLHF. The CDR3 region has the DNA TGTGCCAGCCTCCTGGAGTCCTATAATTCACCCCTCCACTTT. The V call is TRBV2, the J call TRBJ1-6, with unresolved D. V lost 8 bases to trimming and J lost 1 base, with 9 bases between them. This CDR3 comprises 14 residues. CDR1 SNHLY and CDR2 FYNNEI come from the germline V gene.

The chain is built from TRBV6-5 and TRBJ1-2; 10 positions match TRBD1. There are 14 residues in the CDR3. V lost 2 bases and J lost 8; bases outside the gene matches: 5. Germline V gives CDR1 MNHEY, CDR2 SVGAGI. In nucleotides, the CDR3 is TGTGCCAGCAGTTACCAGACAGGGGGCGGAGGCTACACCTTC. This gives the protein CASSYQTGGGGYTF.

This clone was found once. The genes are TRBV18 and TRBJ2-5, with a weak D call TRBD2 (6 bases). Germline V gene lookup returns CDR1 KGHSH and CDR2 LQKENI. The CDR3 is made up of 13 amino acids. Trimming removed 6 bases at V and 5 bases at J, with 13 bases between. In DNA, the CDR3 is TGTGCCAGCTCGACCGGGGAGGAGGAGACCCAGTACTTC. Translation: CASSTGEEETQYF.

A single count supports this clone. The chain carries TRBV9 and TRBJ2-3; D ambiguous. The CDR3 is 18 residues long. Germline lookup yields CDR1 SGDLS and CDR2 YYNGEE. V shed 4 bases and J shed 3 bases, with 24 bases lying between them. CDR3 sequence (DNA): TGTGCCAGCAGCCCAGCAGGCTTACCTGGAAGAAAAACAGATACGCAGTATTTT. It yields the protein CASSPAGLPGRKTDTQYF.

This chain links TRBV5-6 with TRBJ2-7, with D possibly TRBD1 on 5 matching bases. This CDR3 has 15 residues. Between the trimmed V and J ends, which lost 0 bases and 1 base, there was a span of 11 bases. Germline loops: CDR1 SGHDT, CDR2 YYEEEE. CDR3 coding DNA: TGTGCCAGCAGCTTGGGAGACAGCCCTTCCTACGAGCAGTACTTC. Its protein is CASSLGDSPSYEQYF.